The TCR beta chain described here comes from a study of T cells in Graves' hyperthyroidism and ophthalmopathy. Study observations and caveats: In validation, the model predicted ophthalmopathy. These predictions came a median roughly 6.5 months before onset. Blood also contained most expanded thyroid clonotypes above 0.001.

The sample holds many counts of this clonotype. Its antigen is unknown. In making diagnoses, clinical symptoms, serum thyroxine and TRAb, thyroid ultrasound and orbital computed tomography were all used. The germline gives CDR1 MNHNS, CDR2 SASEGT. The CDR3 runs 16 residues. Between the trimmed V and J ends, which lost 5 bases and 0 bases, there was a span of 14 bases. RNA transcripts were the template for amplifying TCR beta CDR3 regions. The HTBI primer set was used in a first-round RT-PCR of the TCR CDR3. In TCRdb, the multiplex PCR reads were re-called with MiXCR into one record per CDR3 protein. The data hold roughly 160,000 distinct CDR3 sequences, with roughly 9.4% observed a single time.

The rearrangement joins TRBV6-1 to TRBJ1-3; TRBD1 is a possible D gene (5 bases). This TCR was recovered from a woman aged 18-29 years with Graves' hyperthyroidism that later progressed to Graves' ophthalmopathy. Material: blood. The CDR3 loop reads CASSYGDRVSGNTIYF. The CDR3 DNA sequence: TGTGCCAGCAGTTACGGTGACAGAGTCTCTGGAAACACCATATATTTT.